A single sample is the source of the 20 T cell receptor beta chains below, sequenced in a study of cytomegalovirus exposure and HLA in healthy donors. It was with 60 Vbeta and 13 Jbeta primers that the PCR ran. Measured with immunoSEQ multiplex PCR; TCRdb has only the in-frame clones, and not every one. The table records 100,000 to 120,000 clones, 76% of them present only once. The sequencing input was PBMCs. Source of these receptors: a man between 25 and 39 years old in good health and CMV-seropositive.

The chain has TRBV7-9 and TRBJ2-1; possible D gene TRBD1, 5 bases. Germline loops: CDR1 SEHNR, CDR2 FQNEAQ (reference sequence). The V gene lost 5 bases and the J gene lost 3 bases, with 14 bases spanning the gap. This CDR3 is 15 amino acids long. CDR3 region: CASSHAEGVYNEQFF. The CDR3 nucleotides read TGTGCCAGCAGCCACGCCGAAGGGGTCTACAATGAGCAGTTCTTC.

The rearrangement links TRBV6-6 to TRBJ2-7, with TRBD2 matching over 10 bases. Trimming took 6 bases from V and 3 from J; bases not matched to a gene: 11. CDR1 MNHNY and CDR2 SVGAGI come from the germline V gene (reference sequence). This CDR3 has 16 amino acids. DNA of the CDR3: TGTGCCAGCAGGAATACCCGAGCGGGGGGGCGCTACGAGCAGTACTTC. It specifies CASRNTRAGGRYEQYF.

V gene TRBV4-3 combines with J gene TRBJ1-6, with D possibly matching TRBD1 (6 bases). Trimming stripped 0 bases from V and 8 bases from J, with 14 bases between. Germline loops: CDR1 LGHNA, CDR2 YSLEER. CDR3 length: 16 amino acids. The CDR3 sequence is CASSQDSQGRDSPLHF. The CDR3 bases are TGCGCCAGCAGCCAAGATTCCCAGGGGCGGGATTCACCCCTCCACTTT.

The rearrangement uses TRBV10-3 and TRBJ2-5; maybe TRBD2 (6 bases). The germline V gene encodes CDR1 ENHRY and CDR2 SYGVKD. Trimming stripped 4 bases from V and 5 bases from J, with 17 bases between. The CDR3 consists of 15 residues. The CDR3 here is CAISGGTRGTETQYF. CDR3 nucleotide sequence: TGTGCCATCAGTGGGGGGACGAGAGGGACTGAGACCCAGTACTTC.

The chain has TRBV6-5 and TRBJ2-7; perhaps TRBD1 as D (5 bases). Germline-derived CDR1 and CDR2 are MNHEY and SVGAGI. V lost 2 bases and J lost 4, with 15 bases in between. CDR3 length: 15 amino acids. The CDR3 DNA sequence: TGTGCCAGCAGTTACCGGGCCGAGACAGCGTACGAGCAGTACTTC. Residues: CASSYRAETAYEQYF.

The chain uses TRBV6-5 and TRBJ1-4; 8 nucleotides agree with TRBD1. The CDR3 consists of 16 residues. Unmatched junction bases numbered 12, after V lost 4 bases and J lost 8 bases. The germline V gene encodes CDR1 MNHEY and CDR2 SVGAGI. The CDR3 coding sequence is TGTGCCAGCAGTTCAGGACAGGGCCGTTGGGCGGAAAAACTGTTTTTT. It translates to CASSSGQGRWAEKLFF.

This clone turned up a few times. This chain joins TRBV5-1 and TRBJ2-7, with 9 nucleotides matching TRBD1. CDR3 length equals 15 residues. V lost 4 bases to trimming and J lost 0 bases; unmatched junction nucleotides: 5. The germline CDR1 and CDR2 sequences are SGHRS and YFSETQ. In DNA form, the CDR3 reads TGCGCCAGCAGCACGGGACAGGGCTACTCCTACGAGCAGTACTTC. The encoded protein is CASSTGQGYSYEQYF. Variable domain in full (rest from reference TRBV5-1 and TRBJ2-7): KAGVTQTPRYLIKTRGQQVTLSCSPISGHRSVSWYQQTPGQGLQFLFEYFSETQRNKGNFPGRFSGRQFSNSRSEMNVSTLELGDSALYLCASSTGQGYSYEQYFGPGTRLTVT.

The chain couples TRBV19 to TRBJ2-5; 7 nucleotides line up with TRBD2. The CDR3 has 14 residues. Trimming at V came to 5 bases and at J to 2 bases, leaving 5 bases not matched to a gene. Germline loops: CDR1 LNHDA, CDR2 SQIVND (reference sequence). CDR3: CASSFLGGQETQYF. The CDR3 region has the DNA TGTGCCAGTAGTTTCCTCGGGGGGCAAGAGACCCAGTACTTC.

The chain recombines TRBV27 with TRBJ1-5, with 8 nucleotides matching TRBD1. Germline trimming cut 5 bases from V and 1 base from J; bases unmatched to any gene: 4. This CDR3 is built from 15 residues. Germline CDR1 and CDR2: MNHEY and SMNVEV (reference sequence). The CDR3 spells CASSRGQESNQPQHF. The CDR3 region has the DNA TGTGCCAGCAGTAGGGGACAGGAAAGCAATCAGCCCCAGCATTTT.

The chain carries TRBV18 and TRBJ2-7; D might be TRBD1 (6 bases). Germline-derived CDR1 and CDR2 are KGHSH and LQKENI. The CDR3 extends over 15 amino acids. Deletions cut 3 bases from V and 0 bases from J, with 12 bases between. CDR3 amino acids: CASSPLDSRSYEQYF. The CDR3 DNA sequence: TGTGCCAGCTCACCCCTGGACAGCCGCTCCTACGAGCAGTACTTC.

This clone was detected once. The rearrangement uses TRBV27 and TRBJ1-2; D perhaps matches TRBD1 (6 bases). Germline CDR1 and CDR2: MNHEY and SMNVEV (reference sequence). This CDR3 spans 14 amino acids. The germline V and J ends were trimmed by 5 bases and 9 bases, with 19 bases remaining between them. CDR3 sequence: CASSEYRAKERYTF. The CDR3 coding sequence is TGTGCCAGCAGTGAATACAGGGCGAAGGAGCGCTACACCTTC.

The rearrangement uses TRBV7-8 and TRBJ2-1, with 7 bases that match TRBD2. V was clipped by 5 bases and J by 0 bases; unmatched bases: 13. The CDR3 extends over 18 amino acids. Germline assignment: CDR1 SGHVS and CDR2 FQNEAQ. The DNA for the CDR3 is TGTGCCAGCAGCCGACCCCCCGGCCGGGGGGACTCCTACAATGAGCAGTTCTTC. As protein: CASSRPPGRGDSYNEQFF.

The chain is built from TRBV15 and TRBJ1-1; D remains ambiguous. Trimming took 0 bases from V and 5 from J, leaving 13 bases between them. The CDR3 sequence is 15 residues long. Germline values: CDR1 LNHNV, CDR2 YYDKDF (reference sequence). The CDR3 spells CATSRDRDPSTEAFF. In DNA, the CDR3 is TGTGCCACCAGCAGAGATCGGGATCCTAGTACTGAAGCTTTCTTT.

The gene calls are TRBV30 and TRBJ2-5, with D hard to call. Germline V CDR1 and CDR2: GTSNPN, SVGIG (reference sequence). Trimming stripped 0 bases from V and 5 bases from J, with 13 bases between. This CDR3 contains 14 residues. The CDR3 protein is CAWSVPVGVETQYF. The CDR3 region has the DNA TGTGCCTGGAGTGTCCCCGTAGGAGTCGAGACCCAGTACTTC.

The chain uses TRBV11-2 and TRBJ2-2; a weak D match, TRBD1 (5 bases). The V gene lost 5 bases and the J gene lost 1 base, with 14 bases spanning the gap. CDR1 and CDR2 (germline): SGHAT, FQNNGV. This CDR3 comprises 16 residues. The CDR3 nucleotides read TGTGCCAGCAGCCTGTTAAAGGGGCTGAACACCGGGGAGCTGTTTTTT. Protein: CASSLLKGLNTGELFF. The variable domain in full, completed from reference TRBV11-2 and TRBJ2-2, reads EAGVAQSPRYKIIEKRQSVAFWCNPISGHATLYWYQQILGQGPKLLIQFQNNGVVDDSQLPKDRFSAERLKGVDSTLKIQPAKLEDSAVYLCASSLLKGLNTGELFFGEGSRLTVL.

This CDR3 is CASRRGYEQYF. CDR3 DNA sequence: TGTGCCAGCCGAAGGGGCTACGAGCAGTACTTC. V and J are TRBV6-1 and TRBJ2-7; D possibly corresponds to TRBD1 (5 bases). Looked up from germline, CDR1 is MNHNS and CDR2 is SASEGT. The CDR3 runs to 11 residues. V lost 8 bases, J lost 3 bases, and 8 bases lay in between.

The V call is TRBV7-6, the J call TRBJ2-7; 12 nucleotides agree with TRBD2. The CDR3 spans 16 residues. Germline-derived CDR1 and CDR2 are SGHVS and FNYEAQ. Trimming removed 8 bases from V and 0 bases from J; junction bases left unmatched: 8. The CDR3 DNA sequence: TGTGCCAGCTCTCCCGGACTAGCGGGGCGCTCCTACGAGCAGTACTTC. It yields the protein CASSPGLAGRSYEQYF.

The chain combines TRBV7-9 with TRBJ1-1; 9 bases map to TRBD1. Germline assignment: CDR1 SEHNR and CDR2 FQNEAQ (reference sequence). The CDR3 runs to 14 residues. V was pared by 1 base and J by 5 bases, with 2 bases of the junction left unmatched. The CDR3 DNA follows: TGTGCCAGCAGCTTAGGCGACAGGGGGACTGAAGCTTTCTTT. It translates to CASSLGDRGTEAFF.

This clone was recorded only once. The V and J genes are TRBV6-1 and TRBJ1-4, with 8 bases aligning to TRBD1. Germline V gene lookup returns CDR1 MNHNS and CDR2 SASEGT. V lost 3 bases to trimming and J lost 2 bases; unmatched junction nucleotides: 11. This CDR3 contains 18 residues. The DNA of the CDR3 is TGTGCCAGCAGTGATTCCGGACAGGGCCTGGGGACTAATGAAAAACTGTTTTTT. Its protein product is CASSDSGQGLGTNEKLFF.

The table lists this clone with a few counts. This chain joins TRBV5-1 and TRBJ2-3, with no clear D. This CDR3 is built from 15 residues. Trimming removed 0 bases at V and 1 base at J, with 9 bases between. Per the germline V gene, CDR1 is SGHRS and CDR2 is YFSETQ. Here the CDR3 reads CASSLAGSRTDTQYF. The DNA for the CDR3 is TGCGCCAGCAGCTTGGCCGGTTCGCGCACAGATACGCAGTATTTT.